Each of the 5 T cell receptor beta chains below was sequenced from the same sample in a study of shared clonotypes between healthy human individuals. Generated by immunoSEQ multiplex PCR, the TCRdb table keeps only in-frame clones and is missing some. Found here are roughly 520,000 clones, approximately 95% of them singletons; the top ten hold about 0.067%. The sequencing input was naive CD4+ T cells sorted from blood. Regarding subset: CD45RA+ positively selected. These receptors were collected from a young woman in good health.

The chain uses TRBV6-1 and TRBJ2-7; 7 bases are a match to TRBD2. Germline CDR1 is MNHNS and CDR2 is SASEGT. This CDR3 is built from 14 residues. With V trimmed by 3 bases and J by 1 base, 3 bases remained unmatched. The CDR3 DNA reads TGTGCCAGCAGTGACATTAGCGGGTCCTACGAGCAGTACTTC. Its protein product is CASSDISGSYEQYF.

V usage is TRBV28 and J usage is TRBJ2-4; no definite D call. Between the trimmed V and J ends, which lost 4 bases and 15 bases, there was a span of 16 bases. The CDR3 has 12 amino acids. Looked up from germline, CDR1 is MDHEN and CDR2 is SYDVKM. CDR3 sequence (DNA): TGTGCCAGCAGTTCGGTCGTAGGGTTAAGGTACTTC. This encodes CASSSVVGLRYF. The full variable domain, completed using reference TRBV28 and TRBJ2-4, is DVKVTQSSRYLVKRTGEKVFLECVQDMDHENMFWYRQDPGLGLRLIYFSYDVKMKEKGDIPEGYSVSREKKERFSLILESASTNQTSMYLCASSSVVGLRYFGAGTRLSVL.

CDR3 region: CASSLFIFATNEKLFF. CDR3 coding DNA: TGTGCCAGCAGCTTATTCATTTTTGCAACTAATGAAAAACTGTTTTTT. V usage is TRBV7-9 and J usage is TRBJ1-4, with D unclear. The CDR3 has 16 amino acids. V lost 2 bases to trimming and J lost 0 bases, with 10 bases between them. In germline, CDR1 is SEHNR, CDR2 FQNEAQ (reference sequence).

This clone was seen only once. The chain uses TRBV28 and TRBJ2-5; possibly TRBD2 for D (6 bases). Germline values: CDR1 MDHEN, CDR2 SYDVKM. V was clipped by 6 bases and J by 7 bases, with 18 bases between them. The CDR3 covers 14 residues. This CDR3 reads CASSPRTRGGTQYF. CDR3 in DNA: TGTGCCAGCAGCCCTCGGACAAGGGGAGGGACCCAGTACTTC.

This chain uses TRBV13 with TRBJ2-5, with a tentative D call TRBD1 (5 bases). V was pared by 1 base and J by 5 bases, with 5 bases between. CDR1 and CDR2 from the germline V gene are PRHDT and FYEKMQ (reference sequence). The CDR3 totals 12 residues. This chain's CDR3 is CASSLEGETQYF. In DNA, the CDR3 is TGTGCCAGCAGCTTAGAGGGGGAGACCCAGTACTTC.